Below, 12 T cell receptor beta chains from the same sample are listed, as sequenced in a study of cytomegalovirus exposure and HLA in healthy donors. This PCR relied on a set of 60 Vbeta primers and 13 Jbeta primers. Produced via immunoSEQ multiplex PCR; TCRdb's table is partial and in-frame only. The table shows about 140,000 clones, with about 70% occurring only once. The sequenced sample consisted of PBMCs. The origin of the receptors is a male donor in good health and CMV-seronegative.

This sequence joins TRBV5-6 and TRBJ2-2; no reliable D call. The V gene lost 2 bases and the J gene lost 2 bases, with 7 bases spanning the gap. Germline assignment: CDR1 SGHDT and CDR2 YYEEEE. The CDR3 contains 14 residues. The CDR3 DNA sequence: TGTGCCAGCAGCTTCGGTCCTAACACCGGGGAGCTGTTTTTT. This sequence encodes CASSFGPNTGELFF.

This clone was recorded a few times. This chain connects TRBV28 to TRBJ2-1; the D gene is possibly TRBD1 (6 bases). Trimming pared 5 bases from V and 3 bases from J, leaving 14 bases between. The CDR3 is 15 amino acids. Germline CDR1 MDHEN, CDR2 SYDVKM. The CDR3 DNA reads as TGTGCCAGCAGTGATGGACAGAATTTCTACAATGAGCAGTTCTTC. Residues: CASSDGQNFYNEQFF. Looking up the rest from reference TRBV28 and TRBJ2-1 gives the full variable domain: DVKVTQSSRYLVKRTGEKVFLECVQDMDHENMFWYRQDPGLGLRLIYFSYDVKMKEKGDIPEGYSVSREKKERFSLILESASTNQTSMYLCASSDGQNFYNEQFFGPGTRLTVL.

The genes are TRBV25-1 and TRBJ2-3, with D perhaps TRBD1 (5 bases). Germline assignment: CDR1 MGHDK and CDR2 SYGVNS. This CDR3 has 14 amino acids. The V end lost 6 bases, the J end lost 1 base, and 11 bases lay between the germline ends. The CDR3 sequence is CASRRSQGTDTQYF. Here the CDR3 DNA reads TGTGCCAGCAGACGTTCACAGGGCACAGATACGCAGTATTTT.

The rearrangement uses TRBV4-3 and TRBJ2-1; 8 bases are shared with TRBD2. V gave up 4 bases and J gave up 4 bases; unmatched junction bases: 12. This CDR3 comprises 17 residues. Germline values: CDR1 LGHNA, CDR2 YSLEER. The CDR3, as DNA: TGCGCCAGCAGCCTCGCCGGGAGGGAGGGACCATACAATGAGCAGTTCTTC. This translates into CASSLAGREGPYNEQFF.

The V call is TRBV7-2, the J call TRBJ2-7; D gene unclear. The V end lost 5 bases, the J end lost 2 bases, and 10 bases lay between the germline ends. The CDR3 runs 13 residues. Germline V lookup: CDR1 SGHTA, CDR2 FQGNSA. CDR3 in amino acids: CASSLPRAYEQYF. The DNA of the CDR3 is TGTGCCAGCAGCCTCCCCCGGGCCTACGAGCAGTACTTC.

V gene TRBV2 combines with J gene TRBJ2-7, with D perhaps TRBD2 (5 bases). This CDR3 region has 12 residues. Trimming took 6 bases from V and 5 from J, leaving 11 bases between them. Germline CDR1 is SNHLY and CDR2 is FYNNEI. The chain's CDR3 is CASSRDGDEQYF. In DNA, the CDR3 is TGTGCCAGCAGCCGTGACGGGGACGAGCAGTACTTC.

V gene TRBV19 combines with J gene TRBJ1-1; 8 bases map to TRBD1. Looked up from germline, CDR1 is LNHDA and CDR2 is SQIVND (reference sequence). The ends lost 6 bases at V and 4 bases at J; junction bases unmatched: 10. This CDR3 spans 15 amino acids. CDR3 sequence: CASRRPTGGSTEAFF. The CDR3 DNA reads TGTGCCAGTAGGAGACCTACAGGGGGGTCCACTGAAGCTTTCTTT.

V usage is TRBV9 and J usage is TRBJ1-2; D may be TRBD1 (6 bases). The CDR3 runs 14 residues. Germline values: CDR1 SGDLS, CDR2 YYNGEE. V lost 0 bases and J 8 bases, leaving 14 bases between the germline ends. CDR3 sequence reads: CASSVGPGVRGYTF. The CDR3 nucleotides are TGTGCCAGCAGCGTAGGCCCAGGGGTTAGAGGCTACACCTTC.

The chain joins TRBV21-1 to TRBJ2-3; the D call of TRBD2 is as the table states it, not checked on the DNA. TRBV21-1 is an annotated pseudogene. CDR3 length: 17 residues. The CDR3 DNA is TGTGCCAGCACCACTAGCGGGAGGGCCTCTAGCACAGATACGCAGTATTTT. Translating it yields CASTTSGRASSTDTQYF.

Worth noting for this clone: An end of the junction does not agree with germline; a read error may underlie this. This rearrangement joins TRBV7-6 to TRBJ2-7; no reliable D call. Looked up from germline, CDR1 is SGHVS and CDR2 is FNYEAQ. The CDR3 covers 14 residues. The CDR3: CASSLFSNSCEQYF. Here the CDR3 DNA reads TGTGCCAGCAGCTTATTCTCGAACTCCTGCGAGCAGTACTTC. The whole variable domain, remainder taken from reference TRBV7-6 and TRBJ2-7, is GAGVSQSPRYKVTKRGQDVALRCDPISGHVSLYWYRQALGQGPEFLTYFNYEAQQDKSGLPNDRFSAERPEGSISTLTIQRTEQRDSAMYRCASSLFSNSCEQYFGPGTRLTVT.

The V and J genes are TRBV10-3 and TRBJ2-3; D is possibly TRBD1 (6 bases). V dropped 0 bases and J dropped 6 bases, with 13 bases sitting between them. Germline CDR1 and CDR2: ENHRY and SYGVKD. This CDR3 spans 15 amino acids. CDR3 region: CAISESTGWTDTQYF. The CDR3 coding sequence is TGTGCCATCAGTGAGTCTACAGGGTGGACTGATACGCAGTATTTT.

The chain uses TRBV10-1 and TRBJ1-1, with a weak D call TRBD1 (5 bases). The V end lost 0 bases, the J end lost 5 bases, and 13 bases lay between the germline ends. CDR1 and CDR2 from the germline V gene are WNHNN and SYGVQD (reference sequence). The CDR3 is made up of 15 amino acids. The CDR3: CASSESVWGCTEAFF. The CDR3 DNA reads TGCGCCAGCAGTGAGTCGGTATGGGGCTGTACTGAAGCTTTCTTT.